What follows are 20 T cell receptor beta chains derived from one specimen sequenced in a study of CD4+ T cells in melanoma. Sequencing used immunoSEQ multiplex PCR; TCRdb keeps in-frame clones, though not all of them. This sample yields more than 12,000 clones, of which about 63% are seen a single time; roughly 15% belongs to the top ten. The specimen was cells from a culture (not recorded whether cultured in vitro). These receptor sequences come from a human donor with melanoma.

The chain recombines TRBV2 with TRBJ2-1; 8 bases align to TRBD2. The J segment lost 8 bases and the V segment lost 8 bases, leaving 14 bases of the junction unmatched. Germline CDR1 reads SNHLY; CDR2 reads FYNNEI. There are 15 residues in the CDR3. The CDR3 nucleotides read TGTGCCAGCCGGGGAGGGTTAGCGGGGAGGTATGAGCAGTTCTTC. It is translated as CASRGGLAGRYEQFF.

This clone showed up just a few times. CDR3 DNA sequence: TGCAGCCTTCCAGGGGCAGGGGGAAGTGAGCAGTTCTTC. Protein product: CSLPGAGGSEQFF. This chain connects TRBV29-1 to TRBJ2-1, with 7 bases fitting TRBD1. V gave up 8 bases and J gave up 9 bases; unmatched junction bases: 13. The CDR3 covers 13 residues. CDR1 and CDR2 from the germline V gene are SQVTM and ANQGSEA.

This clone was picked up a small number of times. The chain employs TRBV4-1 and TRBJ1-3; the match to TRBD1 covers 7 bases. J lost 4 bases, V lost 1 base, and 13 bases had no gene match. Germline V gives CDR1 MGHRA, CDR2 YSYEKL. The CDR3 consists of 18 residues. Written as DNA, the CDR3 is TGCGCCAGCAGCCAAGGCTTGGTAGGGGGCCAGCGCGGAAACACCATATATTTT. Protein product: CASSQGLVGGQRGNTIYF.

This clone was detected a few times. This chain links TRBV30 with TRBJ1-6; D gene unclear. The ends were cut back, 6 bases at V and 9 bases at J, with 12 bases in the middle. This CDR3 region has 12 residues. CDR1 is GTSNPN and CDR2 is SVGIG in the germline V gene (reference sequence). The CDR3 loop is CACRPPSSPLHF. In nucleotides, the CDR3 is TGTGCCTGCCGTCCCCCATCTTCACCCCTCCACTTT.

This clone occurred a few times. This chain uses TRBV7-9 with TRBJ2-7, with a weak D call TRBD1 (6 bases). Trimming left V 5 bases short and J 4 bases short, with 15 bases between. Looked up from germline, CDR1 is SEHNR and CDR2 is FQNEAQ (reference sequence). The CDR3 spans 14 residues. The CDR3 is CASSPSGVRYEQYF. CDR3 coding DNA: TGTGCCAGCAGCCCCTCAGGGGTCCGATACGAGCAGTACTTC.

The rearrangement links TRBV6-1 to TRBJ2-7, with 8 bases lining up with TRBD1. This CDR3 has 15 residues. CDR1 and CDR2 (germline): MNHNS, SASEGT. V lost 5 bases to trimming and J lost 2 bases; unmatched junction nucleotides: 8. This CDR3 is CASSKVMTGAYEQYF. The CDR3 DNA is TGTGCCAGCAGTAAGGTAATGACAGGGGCCTACGAGCAGTACTTC.

The CDR3 DNA sequence: TGTGCCAGCAGTGGACCCTCGGGGGGGCGGGCCAAAAACATTCAGTACTTC. The encoded protein is CASSGPSGGRAKNIQYF. The chain has TRBV6-1 and TRBJ2-4; 8 nucleotides agree with TRBD2. J lost 1 base, V lost 4 bases, and 9 bases had no gene match. The CDR3 runs to 17 residues. The V gene's germline CDR1 is MNHNS and CDR2 SASEGT.

The J gene is TRBJ1-2, the V gene TRBV7-9; D gene ambiguous. Germline CDR1 and CDR2: SEHNR and FQNEAQ (reference sequence). V lost 2 bases, J lost 8 bases, and 15 bases lay in between. The CDR3 loop spans 14 amino acids. CDR3 region: CASSLNTASRGYTF. In nucleotides, the CDR3 is TGTGCCAGCAGCTTAAATACCGCCTCTAGGGGCTACACCTTC.

This clone appeared a single time. The gene calls are TRBV30 and TRBJ2-7; TRBD1 might be the D (5 bases). Germline CDR1 reads GTSNPN; CDR2 reads SVGIG (reference sequence). CDR3 length equals 11 residues. Deletions cut 2 bases from V and 6 bases from J, with 8 bases between. The CDR3 bases are TGTGCCTGGAGTTGGGGCGGCGAGCAGTACTTC. Its protein product is CAWSWGGEQYF.

The genes are TRBV6-6 and TRBJ2-3, with 8 bases lining up with TRBD2. Germline values: CDR1 MNHNY, CDR2 SVGAGI (reference sequence). The V and J ends lost 6 bases and 3 bases, in that order; junction bases with no gene match: 8. There are 15 residues in the CDR3. The CDR3 sequence: CASRQRGGTTDTQYF. The CDR3 nucleotides are TGTGCCAGCAGACAACGGGGGGGAACTACAGATACGCAGTATTTT.

This rearrangement joins TRBV5-1 to TRBJ1-2; 7 bases fit TRBD1. The CDR3 extends over 15 amino acids. CDR1 and CDR2 (germline): SGHRS, YFSETQ. With V trimmed by 4 bases and J by 3 bases, 9 bases remained unmatched. The CDR3 loop is CASSTGQAGDYGYTF. The CDR3 coding sequence is TGCGCCAGCAGCACAGGACAGGCTGGGGACTATGGCTACACCTTC.

This chain links TRBV6-1 with TRBJ1-6; tentative D call: TRBD1 (5 bases). Germline V lookup: CDR1 MNHNS, CDR2 SASEGT. The CDR3 totals 14 residues. V lost 2 bases to trimming and J lost 7 bases, with 9 bases between them. Written as DNA, the CDR3 is TGTGCCAGCAGTGAACCGGGACTGAATTCACCCCTCCACTTT. This translates into CASSEPGLNSPLHF.

The chain combines TRBV9 with TRBJ2-1; D might be TRBD1 (6 bases). Germline V lookup: CDR1 SGDLS, CDR2 YYNGEE. The V end was cut by 0 bases, the J end by 7 bases, with 17 bases between. CDR3 length equals 16 residues. The CDR3 protein is CASSVALGTRTNEQFF. CDR3 DNA sequence: TGTGCCAGCAGCGTAGCTCTCGGGACACGGACAAATGAGCAGTTCTTC. Variable domain in full (rest from reference TRBV9 and TRBJ2-1): DSGVTQTPKHLITATGQRVTLRCSPRSGDLSVYWYQQSLDQGLQFLIQYYNGEERAKGNILERFSAQQFPDLHSELNLSSLELGDSALYFCASSVALGTRTNEQFFGPGTRLTVL.

The chain has TRBV5-4 and TRBJ2-7; TRBD2 is a possible D gene (6 bases). CDR1 and CDR2 (germline): SGHNT, YYREEE (reference sequence). Deletions cut 4 bases from V and 4 bases from J, with 15 bases between. The CDR3 is 14 residues long. CDR3 protein: CASSAGLGRYEQYF. The DNA for the CDR3 is TGTGCCAGCAGCGCGGGACTGGGTAGGTACGAGCAGTACTTC. The variable domain in full, completed from reference TRBV5-4 and TRBJ2-7, reads ETGVTQSPTHLIKTRGQQVTLRCSSQSGHNTVSWYQQALGQGPQFIFQYYREEENGRGNFPPRFSGLQFPNYSSELNVNALELDDSALYLCASSAGLGRYEQYFGPGTRLTVT.

This clone turned up a few times. This sequence joins TRBV12-5 and TRBJ1-5, with no clear D. Germline assignment: CDR1 LGHNT and CDR2 FRNRAP. Trimming left V 6 bases short and J 4 bases short, with 7 bases between. The CDR3 extends over 12 amino acids. The CDR3 DNA sequence: TGTGCTAGTGGACCCACTAATCAGCCCCAGCATTTT. It codes for CASGPTNQPQHF.

The V and J genes are TRBV7-9 and TRBJ2-1, with no clear D. Trimming took 3 bases from V and 7 from J, leaving 7 bases between them. CDR1 SEHNR and CDR2 FQNEAQ come from the germline V gene (reference sequence). The CDR3 totals 12 residues. Here the CDR3 DNA reads TGTGCCAGCAGCTTCCTTCGTAATGAGCAGTTCTTC. Protein: CASSFLRNEQFF.

The J gene is TRBJ2-2, the V gene TRBV7-6; D gene uncertain. Germline CDR1 is SGHVS and CDR2 is FNYEAQ. V was clipped by 2 bases and J by 5 bases, with 9 bases between them. CDR3 length: 14 amino acids. The CDR3 sequence is CASSLLSTTGELFF. CDR3 nucleotides: TGTGCCAGCAGCTTATTGTCAACAACCGGGGAGCTGTTTTTT.

This chain joins TRBV7-9 and TRBJ2-3, with D hard to call. Germline-derived CDR1 and CDR2 are SEHNR and FQNEAQ (reference sequence). There are 12 residues in the CDR3. Trimming cost V 6 bases and J 6 bases, with 10 bases left between them. Written as DNA, the CDR3 is TGTGCCAGCAGAATAGGTTCCGATACGCAGTATTTT. Amino acid sequence: CASRIGSDTQYF. The complete variable domain, with remaining parts taken from reference TRBV7-9 and TRBJ2-3, reads DTGVSQNPRHKITKRGQNVTFRCDPISEHNRLYWYRQTLGQGPEFLTYFQNEAQLEKSRLLSDRFSAERPKGSFSTLEIQRTEQGDSAMYLCASRIGSDTQYFGPGTRLTVL.

This CDR3 reads CASSQGSRDRPQHF. In DNA form, the CDR3 reads TGCGCCAGCAGCCAAGGATCGCGAGATCGGCCCCAGCATTTT. The chain employs TRBV4-3 and TRBJ1-5; D is undetermined. Per germline, CDR1 LGHNA and CDR2 YSLEER. This CDR3 is built from 14 residues. V lost 1 base, J lost 9 bases, and 13 bases lay in between.

J is TRBJ1-1 and V is TRBV5-1; a possible D gene is TRBD1 (5 bases). CDR1 is SGHRS and CDR2 is YFSETQ in the germline V gene. The CDR3 covers 14 residues. V lost 2 bases to trimming and J lost 1 base, with 9 bases between them. In DNA form, the CDR3 reads TGCGCCAGCAGCTTTATAGGGGCGAACACTGAAGCTTTCTTT. This translates into CASSFIGANTEAFF. Drawing the rest from reference TRBV5-1 and TRBJ1-1, the complete variable domain is KAGVTQTPRYLIKTRGQQVTLSCSPISGHRSVSWYQQTPGQGLQFLFEYFSETQRNKGNFPGRFSGRQFSNSRSEMNVSTLELGDSALYLCASSFIGANTEAFFGQGTRLTVV.